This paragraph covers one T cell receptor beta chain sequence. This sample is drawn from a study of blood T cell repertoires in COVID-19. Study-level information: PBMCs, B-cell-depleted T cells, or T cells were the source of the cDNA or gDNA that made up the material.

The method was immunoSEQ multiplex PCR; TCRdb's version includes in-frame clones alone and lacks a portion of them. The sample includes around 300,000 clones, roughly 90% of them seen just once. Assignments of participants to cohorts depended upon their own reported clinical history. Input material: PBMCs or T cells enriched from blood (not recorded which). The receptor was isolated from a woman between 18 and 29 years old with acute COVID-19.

DNA for the CDR3: TGTGCCAGCAGATCCCCGGTCCCGGGAACAGGGGCTAGCTCCTACGAGCAGTACTTC. As protein: CASRSPVPGTGASSYEQYF. The V and J genes are TRBV28 and TRBJ2-7, with 7 bases aligning to TRBD1. The V gene's germline CDR1 is MDHEN and CDR2 SYDVKM. V trimming: 6 bases; J trimming: 0 bases; junction bases outside the gene matches: 20. This CDR3 spans 19 amino acids. The full variable domain, its missing parts supplied by reference TRBV28 and TRBJ2-7, is DVKVTQSSRYLVKRTGEKVFLECVQDMDHENMFWYRQDPGLGLRLIYFSYDVKMKEKGDIPEGYSVSREKKERFSLILESASTNQTSMYLCASRSPVPGTGASSYEQYFGPGTRLTVT.